The 5 T cell receptor beta chains given below trace back to one sample, sequenced in a study of regulatory T cells in long-lasting Graves disease. Sample time point: newly diagnosed GD, antithyroid drugs for less than 3 months. After RNA was extracted from PBMCs, the TCR library was made from it. Library construction for TCR beta used iRepertoire HTBI primers and Arm-PCR of CDR3 regions. Via MiXCR, TCRdb re-called the multiplex PCR reads, giving one row per CDR3 protein. This sample has 450,000 to 600,000 distinct CDR3 sequences, with roughly 15% found just once. These data were also reused for a study on T cells in Graves' hyperthyroidism and ophthalmopathy.

This material consisted of peripheral blood mononuclear cells (PBMCs), taken at new diagnosis, from a patient treated with antithyroid drugs. The receptors here all came from a middle-aged man with Graves disease.

This clonotype was detected ten times or more. The chain employs TRBV28 and TRBJ2-7; D tentatively reads TRBD1 or TRBD2 (5 bases each). Between the trimmed V and J ends, which lost 6 bases and 1 base, there was a span of 16 bases. The CDR3 loop spans 15 amino acids. Germline CDR1 and CDR2: MDHEN and SYDVKM. In DNA form, the CDR3 reads TGTGCCAGCAGCCCCCCGAGGGGAAATTCCTACGAGCAGTACTTC. This sequence encodes CASSPPRGNSYEQYF.

Details on this clonotype: This may arise from a read error, as a much more abundant clone is one base away. V usage is TRBV28 and J usage is TRBJ1-6; perhaps TRBD1 as D (5 bases). Germline assignment: CDR1 MDHEN and CDR2 SYDVKM. The CDR3 length is 14 residues. The CDR3 is CASSRGSYNSPPHF. In DNA, the CDR3 is TGTGCCAGCAGTAGGGGATCCTATAATTCACCCCCCCACTTT.

The V call is TRBV29-1, the J call TRBJ1-4, with D uncertain. Trimming took off 5 bases at V and 8 bases at J, with 9 bases between the two ends. CDR3 length equals 11 residues. CDR1 is SQVTM, CDR2 ANQGSEA, per germline. The CDR3 coding sequence is TGCAGCGTTCGGCTAAAAGAAAAACTGTTTTTT. This gives the protein CSVRLKEKLFF.

This clonotype was observed many times. The chain links TRBV28 to TRBJ2-7, with D uncertain. V was pared by 5 bases and J by 9 bases, with 14 bases between. The germline gives CDR1 MDHEN, CDR2 SYDVKM. The CDR3 is 12 residues long. CDR3 loop: CASSLNYDGQYF. The CDR3 nucleotides are TGTGCCAGCAGTCTCAACTACGATGGGCAGTACTTC.

This clonotype was detected only a few times. A junction boundary mismatches the germline segment, possibly from a read error. The chain carries TRBV7-7 and TRBJ2-3, with TRBD1 matching over 11 bases. This CDR3 comprises 13 residues. Germline CDR1 reads SSHAT; CDR2 reads FNYEAQ (reference sequence). CDR3 loop: CASSRDRGSTQYF. CDR3 coding DNA: TGTGCTAGCAGCCGGGACAGGGGGAGTACGCAGTATTTT.